One sample yielded the 20 T cell receptor beta chains listed below, sequenced in a study of T cell repertoires in cytomegalovirus infection. A single record per CDR3 protein comes from TCRdb applying MiXCR to the reads. This table holds about 240,000 distinct CDR3 sequences, about 7% found once. Sequenced sample: PBMCs. The receptors were sampled from a human donor in good health (CMV status not recorded). Some clones in this sample may be carry-over from other donors' samples.

The V gene is TRBV5-1, the J gene TRBJ1-4; possible D gene TRBD1, 6 bases. The germline gives CDR1 SGHRS, CDR2 YFSETQ. V was pared by 4 bases and J by 3 bases, with 19 bases between. CDR3 length: 17 amino acids. CDR3 DNA: TGCGCCAGCAGCCGGGGGGGCAGGGGAGGATCTAATGAAAAACTGTTTTTT. Its protein is CASSRGGRGGSNEKLFF.

Details on this clonotype: Given a much more abundant clone one base away, this may be a read error. This chain connects TRBV20-1 to TRBJ1-5; the D gene is possibly TRBD1 (5 bases). Germline values: CDR1 DFQATT, CDR2 SNEGSKA (reference sequence). V lost 4 bases and J 7 bases, leaving 14 bases between the germline ends. This CDR3 is built from 13 residues. CDR3 coding DNA: TGCAGTGCTATTCCGGGACGCCCGCAGCCCCAGCATTTT. Translated: CSAIPGRPQPQHF.

This clonotype has at least ten counts. The rearrangement links TRBV7-9 to TRBJ2-5; D is ambiguous. Trimming cost V 5 bases and J 5 bases, with 18 bases left between them. The CDR3 consists of 15 residues. Germline-derived CDR1 and CDR2 are SEHNR and FQNEAQ (reference sequence). The CDR3 region has the DNA TGTGCCAGCAGCGCCAAGGGCAGGACGGCGGAGACCCAGTACTTC. Translating it yields CASSAKGRTAETQYF.

The sample holds many counts of this clonotype. CDR3 nucleotides: TGTGCCAGCAGCGGAGCCAGGACTAGCGGGGCCTACAATGAGCAGTTCTTC. Protein: CASSGARTSGAYNEQFF. This sequence joins TRBV7-9 and TRBJ2-1; 12 positions agree with TRBD2. CDR1 is SEHNR, CDR2 FQNEAQ, per germline (reference sequence). Unmatched junction bases numbered 7, after V lost 5 bases and J lost 2 bases. The CDR3 loop spans 17 amino acids.

This clonotype was detected many times. V and J are TRBV3-1 and TRBJ2-5; maybe TRBD1 (6 bases). The germline V gene has CDR1 LGHDT and CDR2 YNNKEL (reference sequence). The CDR3 is 18 residues long. V was pared by 2 bases and J by 4 bases, with 23 bases between. CDR3 DNA: TGTGCCAGCAGCCAAATAAGGGGTTCAGGGGATAATCGAGAGACCCAGTACTTC. Protein sequence: CASSQIRGSGDNRETQYF.

This clonotype was detected many times. This chain joins TRBV7-8 and TRBJ1-3; no definite D call. The germline V gene has CDR1 SGHVS and CDR2 FQNEAQ. The CDR3 spans 15 residues. Trimming pared 7 bases from V and 2 bases from J, leaving 15 bases between. The CDR3 sequence is CASTPAGVAGNTIYF. The CDR3 DNA reads TGTGCCAGCACCCCGGCGGGTGTAGCTGGAAACACCATATATTTT.

In this sample, this clonotype turned up many times. The CDR3 here is CASSHGQGGTGELFF. The CDR3 DNA reads TGTGCCAGCAGCCACGGACAGGGAGGAACCGGGGAGCTGTTTTTT. The chain combines TRBV7-9 with TRBJ2-2; 8 bases align to TRBD1. Trimming cost V 5 bases and J 5 bases; bases outside gene matches: 7. Germline V lookup: CDR1 SEHNR, CDR2 FQNEAQ (reference sequence). The CDR3 covers 15 residues.

The chain employs TRBV20-1 and TRBJ1-4; maybe TRBD1 (5 bases). Trimming cost V 6 bases and J 7 bases, with 12 bases left between them. Per germline, CDR1 DFQATT and CDR2 SNEGSKA (reference sequence). This CDR3 is 12 amino acids long. CDR3 in amino acids: CSAERGGEKLFF. CDR3 DNA: TGCAGTGCAGAGAGGGGAGGTGAAAAACTGTTTTTT.

The rearrangement links TRBV20-1 to TRBJ1-1; maybe TRBD1 (6 bases). The CDR3 is made up of 13 amino acids. Germline assignment: CDR1 DFQATT and CDR2 SNEGSKA (reference sequence). Trimming pared 6 bases from V and 1 base from J, leaving 12 bases between. The chain's CDR3 is CSALDSWNTEAFF. In nucleotides, the CDR3 is TGCAGTGCCCTGGACAGCTGGAACACTGAAGCTTTCTTT.

Ten or more counts support this clonotype. The rearrangement uses TRBV20-1 and TRBJ2-2; D remains unclear. Germline V gene lookup returns CDR1 DFQATT and CDR2 SNEGSKA (reference sequence). V lost 1 base to trimming and J lost 8 bases, with 8 bases between them. This CDR3 has 12 amino acids. The CDR3 DNA follows: TGCAGTGCTAGAGCTTCGTGGGGGGAGCTGTTTTTT. As protein: CSARASWGELFF.

This clonotype was seen at least ten times. The genes are TRBV20-1 and TRBJ1-4; D remains ambiguous. V was cut by 3 bases and J by 5 bases, with 10 bases left in between. CDR1 is DFQATT, CDR2 SNEGSKA, per germline (reference sequence). CDR3 length: 13 amino acids. This CDR3 reads CSASDQLNEKLFF. CDR3 sequence (DNA): TGCAGTGCTAGTGACCAGCTAAATGAAAAACTGTTTTTT.

At least ten counts were recorded for this clonotype. V and J are TRBV4-2 and TRBJ2-1; D is possibly TRBD1 (5 bases). The ends were cut back, 1 base at V and 5 bases at J, with 15 bases in the middle. CDR1 is LGHNA, CDR2 YNFKEQ, per germline. CDR3 length: 16 amino acids. CDR3 sequence reads: CASSQVVPGSDNEQFF. CDR3 sequence (DNA): TGTGCCAGCAGCCAAGTAGTGCCAGGGTCCGACAATGAGCAGTTCTTC.

Ten or more counts support this clonotype. CDR3 DNA sequence: TGTGCCAGCAGCTCCCATCTTGTGGGACACCAAGCCAAAAACATTCAGTACTTC. Protein product: CASSSHLVGHQAKNIQYF. V and J are TRBV11-2 and TRBJ2-4; possible D gene TRBD1, 6 bases. The CDR3 contains 18 residues. Germline CDR1 and CDR2: SGHAT and FQNNGV. Trimming removed 4 bases from V and 0 bases from J, with 19 bases in between.

Turning to this clonotype: This sequence may be a read error, since a much larger clone differs from it by one base. This chain connects TRBV5-1 to TRBJ1-1; D gene unclear. The CDR3 length is 12 residues. Deletions cut 1 base from V and 3 bases from J, with 4 bases between. CDR1 and CDR2 from the germline V gene are SGHRS and YFSETQ. CDR3 sequence: CASSLLDTEAFF. CDR3 sequence (DNA): TGCGCCAGCAGCTTGCTGGACACTGAAGCTTTCTTT.

This clonotype was seen many times. V and J are TRBV7-2 and TRBJ2-7; D is unclear. The CDR3 is 12 residues long. Trimming stripped 1 base from V and 3 bases from J, with 4 bases between. Germline V gene data show CDR1 as SGHTA and CDR2 as FQGNSA. The CDR3 here is CASSLGFYEQYF. DNA for the CDR3: TGTGCCAGCAGCTTAGGTTTCTACGAGCAGTACTTC.

This CDR3 is CASSERQDNQPQHF. CDR3 nucleotide sequence: TGTGCCAGCAGTGAACGCCAAGACAATCAGCCCCAGCATTTT. This sequence joins TRBV25-1 and TRBJ1-5; unclear D gene. Germline CDR1 MGHDK, CDR2 SYGVNS. V lost 2 bases and J lost 3, with 8 bases in between. CDR3 length: 14 amino acids.

This clonotype was seen ten or more times. The CDR3 nucleotides read TGCAGTGCTAGGCAGGGTGGAGTCAATGAGCAGTTCTTC. Amino acids: CSARQGGVNEQFF. This chain uses TRBV20-1 with TRBJ2-1; the D gene is possibly TRBD1 (5 bases). Trimming pared 3 bases from V and 6 bases from J, leaving 12 bases between. The germline V gene has CDR1 DFQATT and CDR2 SNEGSKA (reference sequence). CDR3 size: 13 residues.

This rearrangement joins TRBV11-2 to TRBJ1-1; weak D call: TRBD1 (6 bases). The ends were cut back, 5 bases at V and 2 bases at J, with 9 bases in the middle. The CDR3 totals 13 residues. The V gene's germline CDR1 is SGHAT and CDR2 FQNNGV. CDR3 protein: CASSRQANTEAFF. The CDR3 region has the DNA TGTGCCAGCAGCCGACAGGCCAACACTGAAGCTTTCTTT. The full variable domain, its missing parts supplied by reference TRBV11-2 and TRBJ1-1, is EAGVAQSPRYKIIEKRQSVAFWCNPISGHATLYWYQQILGQGPKLLIQFQNNGVVDDSQLPKDRFSAERLKGVDSTLKIQPAKLEDSAVYLCASSRQANTEAFFGQGTRLTVV.

Many counts were recorded for this clonotype. This rearrangement joins TRBV6-5 to TRBJ2-7; D is unresolved. V was pared by 7 bases and J by 0 bases, with 10 bases between. The CDR3 totals 13 residues. Germline V lookup: CDR1 MNHEY, CDR2 SVGAGI. The CDR3 is CASKVKGSYEQYF. The CDR3 coding sequence is TGTGCCAGCAAGGTAAAAGGCTCCTACGAGCAGTACTTC.

This clonotype has at least ten counts. The gene calls are TRBV7-2 and TRBJ2-3; 9 bases are a match to TRBD1. The CDR3 is 14 residues long. The germline V gene encodes CDR1 SGHTA and CDR2 FQGNSA. V lost 5 bases, J lost 4 bases, and 4 bases stayed unmatched. The CDR3 sequence is CASSPGQGPDTQYF. The CDR3, as DNA: TGTGCCAGCAGCCCGGGACAGGGACCAGATACGCAGTATTTT.